This TCR beta chain stems from a study of T cell changes during pregnancy in multiple sclerosis. A single count supports this clone. Assay used: immunoSEQ multiplex PCR; TCRdb lists only in-frame clones, some missing. The data hold approximately 100,000 clones, with around 92% observed a single time. Germline lookup yields CDR1 SQVTM and CDR2 ANQGSEA. The CDR3 loop spans 16 amino acids. The V gene end was trimmed by 3 bases and the J gene end by 4 bases; junction bases not matched to a gene: 14. The source material was peripheral blood, sampled before pregnancy. The V call is TRBV29-1, the J call TRBJ1-2; 7 bases fit TRBD1. The receptor was derived from a female donor with multiple sclerosis, enrolled in a pregnancy study. DNA of the CDR3: TGCAGCGTTGATATAGTGACAGGGCAGTTCGTCTATGGCTACACCTTC. It is translated as CSVDIVTGQFVYGYTF. The variable domain in full, with the rest retrieved from reference TRBV29-1 and TRBJ1-2, is SAVISQKPSRDICQRGTSLTIQCQVDSQVTMMFWYRQQPGQSLTLIATANQGSEATYESGFVIDKFPISRPNLTFSTLTVSNMSPEDSSIYLCSVDIVTGQFVYGYTFGSGTRLTVV.